This T cell receptor (beta chain) was sequenced in a study of spatial heterogeneity in lung cancer (dated by TCRdb to between 2019 and 2020). Study-level background: Beta-chain transcripts were consistently detected in greater numbers than alpha-chain transcripts, which likely reflects a higher abundance of beta-chain transcripts. In the raw uncorrected reads, each unique combination of TCR and UMI appeared on average more than ten times. In non-small cell lung cancer, the study quantitatively compared TCR alpha and beta repertoires across several tumor regions, matched nontumor lung, and blood. TCR repertoire features were related to nonsynonymous mutation counts determined by whole-exome sequencing of tumor tissue. At surgery, hundreds of tumor regions, approximately 64 matched nontumor lung samples and 56 PBMC samples were TCR-sequenced for both alpha and beta chains.

Libraries came from 5' RACE. These reads were obtained on a NextSeq 500. To allow correction of PCR and sequencing errors, the TCR library protocol tagged every TCR cDNA molecule with a unique molecular identifier. The study's own analysis went as follows. TCR identification, UMI-based error correction and CDR3 extraction were performed with Decombinator tools. TCRs above a frequency of 2 per 1,000, corresponding to the top 1% of the tumor frequency distribution, were defined as expanded. Renyi diversity was computed with the R vegan package after each repertoire had been subsampled 100 times to 5,000 TCRs. CDR3 similarity networks were constructed using string-kernel similarity of amino acid triplets, with links drawn between CDR3s whose pairwise similarity was above 0.82. Through fastp at Q25 and MiXCR, TCRdb rebuilt clones from the public reads, retaining in-frame beta chains. Identical CDR3 proteins give one entry, which carries the most common genes and DNA. These V and J calls are TCRdb output, not the study's own analysis. This sample holds about 24,000 distinct CDR3 sequences; around 3.2% were observed only once. The ten most abundant clones make up around 26% of the sample.

This clonotype was seen many times. What this receptor recognizes is not known. No base quality information exists; no much larger clone differs at one position. The time point label of this sample denotes: sample taken at primary tumor resection. Donors were around 69 patients with early-stage, untreated non-small cell lung cancer from the lung TRACERx cohort. For TCR sequencing, whole RNA was extracted from tumor and nontumor lung tissue, or from cryopreserved PBMC samples, and no cell sorting was done. Patients were selected for TCR sequencing only if sufficient RNA was available from at least two tumor regions. V drops 0 bases and J drops 7 bases, leaving 11 bases in between. The CDR3 starts with the cysteine, ends with the phenylalanine, and has 14 residues. Only CDR3 DNA is held: 42 bases, read in frame from base 1. Via the germline V gene, CDR1 is SGHRS and CDR2 YFSETQ. The research as a whole found: Ubiquitous expanded tumor TCRs were detected in blood more often at tumor resection than at routine follow-up. Confirming at a functional level the hypothesis that regional TCRs recognize regional mutations was considered to require additional single-cell paired TCR alpha and beta sequencing.

The receptor comes from a female donor with early-stage non-small cell lung cancer. The chain couples TRBV5-1 to TRBJ2-1, with an unclear D gene assignment. The starting material was PBMCs, obtained at surgery. The CDR3 is CASSLGAHLNEQFF. The nucleotide sequence reads TGCGCCAGCAGCTTGGGGGCCCACCTAAATGAGCAGTTCTTC.